The sequence of this T cell receptor beta chain was determined in a study of T cell repertoires in ileal Crohn's disease. About the study: Patients had a median 7.9-year disease duration, and roughly 38% were active smokers.

The ends lost 0 bases at V and 11 bases at J; junction bases unmatched: 4. The germline CDR1 and CDR2 sequences are SNHLY and FYNNEI. This CDR3 has 13 residues. Some clones are missing from TCRdb's copy, which holds only in-frame ones; the method was immunoSEQ multiplex PCR. Of 2,000 to 2,500 clones in the sample, about four fifths were seen once. This receptor was taken from an adult with Crohn's disease. Sequencing input: ileal tissue. This sequence joins TRBV2 and TRBJ1-5; 7 bases line up with TRBD1. CDR3 nucleotides: TGTGCCAGCAGTGAAGCGCAGCAGGGGGCCCAGCATTTT. Translation: CASSEAQQGAQHF.